Listed below are T cell receptor beta chains from one sample, sequenced in a study of cytomegalovirus exposure and HLA in healthy donors. Measured with immunoSEQ multiplex PCR; TCRdb has only the in-frame clones, and not every one. The table includes approximately 73,000 clones, roughly 79% detected once. The sequenced material came from PBMCs. These receptors all come from a middle-aged woman in good health and CMV-seropositive. The CDR3 runs from the conserved cysteine through the conserved F or W. The D gene is left open where the match is weak. A row's size may be missing; if present it is once, few, many or a size class.

>TRBV28|TRBD1|few|TRBJ1-4
TGTGCCAGCAGCTCCCTCAGGACAGGGACATTAAGACTGTTTTTT
CASSSLRTGTLRLFF
>TRBV6-6|NA|NA|TRBJ1-5
TGTGCCAGCAGTTACAGGGGCAGCAATCAGCCCCAGCATTTT
CASSYRGSNQPQHF
>TRBV18|NA|NA|TRBJ2-5
TGTGCCAGCTCACCGAGCCTAGGACAAGGCCAAGAGACCCAGTACTTC
CASSPSLGQGQETQYF
>TRBV11-2|TRBD1|NA|TRBJ2-2
TGTGCCAGCAGCTACGCATTGACAGGGACCGACACCGGGGAGCTGTTTTTT
CASSYALTGTDTGELFF
>TRBV14|TRBD2|few|TRBJ2-1
TGTGCCAGCAGCCAAGAACTCAGGCTAGCGGGAGAAAATGAGCAGTTCTTC
CASSQELRLAGENEQFF
>TRBV7-9|TRBD2|few|TRBJ2-1
TGTGCCAGCAGCTCCCAGGCCGGGGGGAAATACAATGAGCAGTTCTTC
CASSSQAGGKYNEQFF
>TRBV27|TRBD2|NA|TRBJ2-1
TGTGCCAGCAGTTTAAGGACTAGCGGGAGGAATGAGCAGTTCTTC
CASSLRTSGRNEQFF
>TRBV7-3|TRBD2|NA|TRBJ2-7
TGTGCCAGCAGCTTAACCCGGGCTAGCGGCCTACAGTACTTC
CASSLTRASGLQYF
>TRBV28|NA|once|TRBJ2-7
TGTGCCAGCAGTTCCGCCCAGGGGGGAAGCTCCTACGAGCAGTACTTC
CASSSAQGGSSYEQYF
>TRBV14|NA|NA|TRBJ1-1
TGTGCCAGCAGCCATGATCTGCGAGGTGAAGCTTTCTTT
CASSHDLRGEAFF
>TRBV9|TRBD2|NA|TRBJ2-5
TGTGCCAGCAGCCCTACTGCGGGAGGGGGCAAAGAGACCCAGTACTTC
CASSPTAGGGKETQYF
>TRBV28|TRBD2|NA|TRBJ2-2
TGTGCCAGCAGTTCCCCCGGGACTAGCGCCGAACCGCCGGCGAACACCGGGGAGCTGTTTTTT
CASSSPGTSAEPPANTGELFF
>TRBV6-1|NA|NA|TRBJ2-2
TGTGCCAGCAGTGGACCAGCGGTTCCGGGGATCGGGGAGCTGTTTTTT
CASSGPAVPGIGELFF
>TRBV27|TRBD1|NA|TRBJ1-3
TGTGCCAGCGCCGGTGCCGGGACAGGGGCTGGAAACACCATATATTTT
CASAGAGTGAGNTIYF
>TRBV7-9|NA|NA|TRBJ2-7
TGTGCCAGCAGCTTTTCCGGGGCCTACGAGCAGTACTTC
CASSFSGAYEQYF
>TRBV29-1|TRBD2|NA|TRBJ2-1
TGCAGCGTTGAGGGACTAGCGGGAAATTTGTACAATGAGCAGTTCTTC
CSVEGLAGNLYNEQFF
>TRBV19|NA|NA|TRBJ1-5
TGTGCCAGTAGTATACTTGGAGGGACCAATCAGCCCCAGCATTTT
CASSILGGTNQPQHF
>TRBV6-1|NA|NA|TRBJ1-1
TGTGCCAGCAGTGAAGGTAGCAACGTGGGCACTGAAGCTTTCTTT
CASSEGSNVGTEAFF
>TRBV28|NA|NA|TRBJ2-7
TGTGCCAGCAGTTTAGGGGGGAGTAGGCACGAGCAGTACTTC
CASSLGGSRHEQYF
>TRBV18|NA|few|TRBJ1-3
TGTGCCAGCTCATCACAGGGAGGCGGAAACACCATATATTTT
CASSSQGGGNTIYF
>TRBV29-1|NA|NA|TRBJ2-1
TGCAGCGTTGAGCAGGGTCTCGTCAATGAGCAGTTCTTC
CSVEQGLVNEQFF
>TRBV6-1|NA|NA|TRBJ1-4
TGTGCCAGCAGTGGGATCGACAGAGCAACTAATGAAAAACTGTTTTTT
CASSGIDRATNEKLFF
>TRBV7-3|NA|NA|TRBJ1-1
TGTGCCAGCAGCTCGTCCCCGGGCACTGAAGCTTTCTTT
CASSSSPGTEAFF
>TRBV6-1|TRBD1|NA|TRBJ1-2
TGTGCCAGCAGTGAATGGACAGGGTCTGGGGGCTACACCTTC
CASSEWTGSGGYTF
>TRBV5-1|NA|NA|TRBJ2-5
TGCGCCAGCAGCCTCCCGGAAGAGACCCAGTACTTC
CASSLPEETQYF
>TRBV5-4|NA|NA|TRBJ2-7
TGTGCCAGCAGCAGTCCTCCGGGGGAGCAGTACTTC
CASSSPPGEQYF
>TRBV6-5|TRBD1|NA|TRBJ2-4
TGTGCCAGCAGGGACAGGGCCGACAAAAACATTCAGTACTTC
CASRDRADKNIQYF
>TRBV2|TRBD1|NA|TRBJ1-2
TGTGCCAGCAGCGAGAATGACAGGGTCAATGGCTACACCTTC
CASSENDRVNGYTF
>TRBV6-5|NA|NA|TRBJ2-5
TGTGCCAGTCGCGGGCTGGAGACCCAGTACTTC
CASRGLETQYF
>TRBV2|NA|NA|TRBJ1-2
TGTGCCAGCACCACCCAACAGACAGCAATCTATGGCTACACCTTC
CASTTQQTAIYGYTF
>TRBV9|TRBD1|once|TRBJ1-4
TGTGCCAGCAGCGTTTCCCCGGGACAGTATAATGAAAAACTGTTTTTT
CASSVSPGQYNEKLFF
>TRBV28|NA|NA|TRBJ2-7
TGTGCCAGCACCGCGGTCTCCTACGCCTACGAGCAGTACTTC
CASTAVSYAYEQYF
>TRBV27|NA|NA|TRBJ2-7
TGTGCCAGCAGTCCTAACCCGACAGGCTACGAGCAGTACTTC
CASSPNPTGYEQYF
>TRBV9|NA|NA|TRBJ2-3
TGTGCCAGCAGCGGGGCCACAGATACGCAGTATTTT
CASSGATDTQYF
>TRBV6-5|NA|NA|TRBJ2-7
TGTGCCAGCAAAGGCGGGGAAAGGTACGAGCAGTACTTC
CASKGGERYEQYF
>TRBV30|NA|NA|TRBJ2-1
TGTGCCTGGAGTGTAACGGGTGGAGGGTACAATGAGCAGTTCTTC
CAWSVTGGGYNEQFF
>TRBV18|TRBD1|NA|TRBJ2-4
TGTGCCAGCTCTCCGGGACAGAAGGAGAAAAACATTCAGTACTTC
CASSPGQKEKNIQYF
>TRBV6-5|NA|NA|TRBJ2-7
TGTGCCAGCAGTGCGACAGGCTACGAGCAGTACTTC
CASSATGYEQYF